The clone carrying this T cell receptor beta chain was counted between two and nine times. Its antigen is as yet unknown. Germline is not matched at one junction end, which may reflect a read error. The data are from a study of T cells after yellow fever vaccination. Study-wide findings and caveats: Reappearing after the booster were most of the clones from primary vaccination (around 96% CD4, about 87% CD8). The secondary response showed a weaker magnitude and a faster peak, day 5 versus 15. Abundant clonotypes from the bulk population could get into FACS-sorted repertoires as contaminants.

Germline loops: CDR1 SSHAT, CDR2 FNYEAQ (reference sequence). The CDR3 runs to 13 residues. TCRdb used MiXCR to reprocess the 5' RACE reads, holding one entry per CDR3 protein. Of a few hundred thousand distinct CDR3 sequences listed, about 6.9% are singletons. This receptor was obtained from a young man who received the YFV17D yellow fever vaccine. This specimen was PBMCs, taken more than 40 days after the first yellow fever vaccination. J is TRBJ2-1 and V is TRBV7-7, with unresolved D. The CDR3 DNA reads TGTGCTAGCAGCTCCGGAATCTACAATGAGCAGTTCTTC. The encoded protein is CASSSGIYNEQFF.